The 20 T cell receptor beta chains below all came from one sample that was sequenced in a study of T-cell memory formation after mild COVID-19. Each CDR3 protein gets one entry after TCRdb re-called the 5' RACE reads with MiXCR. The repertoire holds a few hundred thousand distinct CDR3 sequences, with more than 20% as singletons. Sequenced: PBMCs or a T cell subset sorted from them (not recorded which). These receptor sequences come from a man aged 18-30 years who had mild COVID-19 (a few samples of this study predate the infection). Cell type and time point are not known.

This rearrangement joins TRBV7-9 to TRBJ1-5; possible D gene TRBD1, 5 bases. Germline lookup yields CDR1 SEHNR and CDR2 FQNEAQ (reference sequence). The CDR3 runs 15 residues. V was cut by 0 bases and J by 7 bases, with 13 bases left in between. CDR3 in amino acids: CASSLAPGLEQPQHF. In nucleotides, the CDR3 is TGTGCCAGCAGCTTAGCGCCAGGGTTGGAGCAGCCCCAGCATTTT.

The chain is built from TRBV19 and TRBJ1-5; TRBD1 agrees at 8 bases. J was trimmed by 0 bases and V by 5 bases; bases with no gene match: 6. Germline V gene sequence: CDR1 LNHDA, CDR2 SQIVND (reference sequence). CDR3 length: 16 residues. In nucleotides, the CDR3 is TGTGCCAGTAGTGGGACAGGAGCAAATAGCAATCAGCCCCAGCATTTT. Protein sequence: CASSGTGANSNQPQHF.

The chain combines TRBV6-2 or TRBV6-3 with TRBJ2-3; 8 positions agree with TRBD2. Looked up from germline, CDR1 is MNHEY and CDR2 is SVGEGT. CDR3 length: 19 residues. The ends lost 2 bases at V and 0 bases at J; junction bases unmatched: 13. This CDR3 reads CASSYPPAGDRGSTDTQYF. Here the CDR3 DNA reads TGTGCCAGCAGTTACCCTCCAGCGGGGGATCGTGGTAGCACAGATACGCAGTATTTT.

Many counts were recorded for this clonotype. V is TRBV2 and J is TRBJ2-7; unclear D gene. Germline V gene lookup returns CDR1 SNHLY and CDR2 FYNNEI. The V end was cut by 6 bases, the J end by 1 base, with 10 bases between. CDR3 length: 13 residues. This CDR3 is CASRDGPSYEQYF. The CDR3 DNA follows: TGTGCCAGCAGGGATGGGCCTTCCTACGAGCAGTACTTC.

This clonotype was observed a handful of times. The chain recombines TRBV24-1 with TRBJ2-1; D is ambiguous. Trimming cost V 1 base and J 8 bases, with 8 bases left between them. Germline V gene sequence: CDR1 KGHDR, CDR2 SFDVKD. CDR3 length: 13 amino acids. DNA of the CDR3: TGTGCCACCAGTGATTTATCGAGCTATGAGCAGTTCTTC. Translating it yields CATSDLSSYEQFF.

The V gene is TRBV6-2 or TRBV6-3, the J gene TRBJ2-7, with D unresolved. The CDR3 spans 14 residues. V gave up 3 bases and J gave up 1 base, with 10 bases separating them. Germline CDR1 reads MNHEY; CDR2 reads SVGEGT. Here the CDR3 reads CASSYQAQSYEQYV. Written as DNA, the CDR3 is TGTGCCAGCAGTTATCAGGCACAGTCCTACGAGCAGTACGTC.

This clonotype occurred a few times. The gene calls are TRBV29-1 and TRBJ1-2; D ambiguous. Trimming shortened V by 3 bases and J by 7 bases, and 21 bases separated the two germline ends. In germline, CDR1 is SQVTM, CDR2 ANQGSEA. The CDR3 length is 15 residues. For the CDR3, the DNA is TGCAGCGTTGATTCCGTATTCGGGCTTGGGTCTGGCTACACCTTC. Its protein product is CSVDSVFGLGSGYTF.

In nucleotides, the CDR3 is TGCGCCAGCAGCACCGACAATATCCGCTACGAGCAGTACTTC. This gives the protein CASSTDNIRYEQYF. The chain links TRBV5-1 to TRBJ2-7, with no clear D. The CDR3 is 14 residues long. V lost 4 bases and J lost 3, with 14 bases in between. Germline V gene lookup returns CDR1 SGHRS and CDR2 YFSETQ.

The CDR3 spells CSVGTVGFQSTYEQYF. The CDR3 nucleotides read TGCAGCGTTGGTACGGTCGGCTTTCAGTCCACCTACGAGCAGTACTTC. This rearrangement joins TRBV29-1 to TRBJ2-7; D is ambiguous. Trimming left V 4 bases short and J 2 bases short, with 21 bases between. This CDR3 is built from 16 residues. Germline lookup yields CDR1 SQVTM and CDR2 ANQGSEA.

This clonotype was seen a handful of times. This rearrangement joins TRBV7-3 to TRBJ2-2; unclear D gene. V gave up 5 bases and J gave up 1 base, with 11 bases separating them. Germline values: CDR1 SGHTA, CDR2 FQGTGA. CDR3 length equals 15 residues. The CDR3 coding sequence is TGTGCCAGCAGCCCATCTCGAGTGAACACCGGGGAGCTGTTTTTT. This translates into CASSPSRVNTGELFF.

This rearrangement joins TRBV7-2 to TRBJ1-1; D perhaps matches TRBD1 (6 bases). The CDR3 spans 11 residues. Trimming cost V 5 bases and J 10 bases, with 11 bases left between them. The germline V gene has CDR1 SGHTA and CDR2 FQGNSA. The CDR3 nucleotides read TGTGCCAGCAGCCTCAGGGGCGTAGCTTTCTTT. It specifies CASSLRGVAFF.

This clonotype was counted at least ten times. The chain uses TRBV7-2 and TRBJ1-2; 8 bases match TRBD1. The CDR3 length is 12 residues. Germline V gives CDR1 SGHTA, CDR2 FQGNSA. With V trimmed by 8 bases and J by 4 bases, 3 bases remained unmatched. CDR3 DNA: TGTGCCAGCGGAGGACAGGGCTATGGCTACACCTTC. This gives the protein CASGGQGYGYTF.

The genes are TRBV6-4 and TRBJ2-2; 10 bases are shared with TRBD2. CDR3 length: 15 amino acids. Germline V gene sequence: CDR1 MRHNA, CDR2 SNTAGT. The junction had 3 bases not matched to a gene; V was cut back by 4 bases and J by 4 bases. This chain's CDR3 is CASSAWTSGTGELFF. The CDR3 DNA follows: TGTGCCAGCAGTGCCTGGACTAGCGGCACCGGGGAGCTGTTTTTT.

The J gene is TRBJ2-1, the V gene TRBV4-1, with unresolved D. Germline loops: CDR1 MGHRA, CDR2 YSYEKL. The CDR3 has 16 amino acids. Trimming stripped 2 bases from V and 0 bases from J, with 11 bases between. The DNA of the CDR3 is TGCGCCAGCAGCCAAAACCCTCCCAGCTCCTACAATGAGCAGTTCTTC. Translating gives CASSQNPPSSYNEQFF.

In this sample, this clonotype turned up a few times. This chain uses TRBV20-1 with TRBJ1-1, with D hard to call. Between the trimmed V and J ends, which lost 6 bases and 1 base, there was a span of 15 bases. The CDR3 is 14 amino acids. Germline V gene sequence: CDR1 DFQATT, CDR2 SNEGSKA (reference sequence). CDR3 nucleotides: TGCAGTGCCAAGGAACCCGACACGAACACTGAAGCTTTCTTT. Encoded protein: CSAKEPDTNTEAFF.

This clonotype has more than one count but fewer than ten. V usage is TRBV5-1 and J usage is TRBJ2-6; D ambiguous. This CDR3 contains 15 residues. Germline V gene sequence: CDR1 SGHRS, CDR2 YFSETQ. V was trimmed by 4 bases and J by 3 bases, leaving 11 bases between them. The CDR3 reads CASSPKPDGANVLTF. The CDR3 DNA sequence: TGCGCCAGCAGCCCGAAACCGGATGGGGCCAACGTCCTGACTTTC.

CDR3 loop: CANRQGHLAEAFF. The CDR3 nucleotides are TGTGCCAATAGACAGGGCCACCTCGCTGAAGCTTTCTTT. The chain is built from TRBV19 and TRBJ1-1; 7 bases fit TRBD1. After removal of 10 bases from V and 6 bases from J, the junction contained 11 bases not matched to a gene. Per germline, CDR1 LNHDA and CDR2 SQIVND (reference sequence). This CDR3 has 13 residues.

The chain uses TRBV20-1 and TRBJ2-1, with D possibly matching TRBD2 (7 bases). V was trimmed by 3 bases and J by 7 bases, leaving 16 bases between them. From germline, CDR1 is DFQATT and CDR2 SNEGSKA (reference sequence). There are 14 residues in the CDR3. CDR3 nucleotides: TGCAGTGCTAGTGTGGGGGGGCCTGGAAATGAGCAGTTCTTC. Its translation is CSASVGGPGNEQFF.

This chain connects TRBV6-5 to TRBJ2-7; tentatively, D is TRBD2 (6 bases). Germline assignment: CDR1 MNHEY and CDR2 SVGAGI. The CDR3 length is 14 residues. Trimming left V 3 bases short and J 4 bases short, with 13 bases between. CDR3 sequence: CASSYYGGDYEQYF. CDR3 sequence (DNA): TGTGCCAGCAGTTATTACGGGGGTGATTACGAGCAGTACTTC.

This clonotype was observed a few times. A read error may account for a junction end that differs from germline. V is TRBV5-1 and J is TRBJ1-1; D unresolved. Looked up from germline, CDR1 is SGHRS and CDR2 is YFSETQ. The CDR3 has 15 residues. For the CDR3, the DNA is TGCGCCAGCAACTTGGCCGGACGTTGGAACACTGAAGCTTTCTTT. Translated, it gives CASNLAGRWNTEAFF.